A selection of T cell receptor beta chains follows, all from one sample in a study of PD-L1 blockade in urothelial cancer. Repertoires were generated with immunoSEQ multiplex PCR, while TCRdb's copy carries only in-frame clones and drops some. The sample lists some 84,000 clones, roughly 87% seen once, with around 5% in the top ten. The source material was PBMCs, sampled around atezolizumab (anti-PD-L1) treatment. These receptors came from an older woman with urothelial cancer. Both conserved end residues are part of each CDR3. Part of the rows lack a size; the others show once, few, many or a class for expanded clones.

cdr3_aa | j_call | clone_size | cdr3_length | v_call
CASSVTVSYEQYF | TRBJ2-7 | - | 13 | TRBV2
CASSPRLAGGYNEQFF | TRBJ2-1 | - | 16 | TRBV5-1
CASSKRLAGVDEQYF | TRBJ2-7 | - | 15 | TRBV6-4
CASSSGGVNIQYF | TRBJ2-4 | - | 13 | TRBV27
CASSLSQGADTEAFF | TRBJ1-1 | - | 15 | TRBV4-1
CASSPGGTGFGDTQYF | TRBJ2-3 | - | 16 | TRBV28
CASSQSTGLASNQPQHF | TRBJ1-5 | - | 17 | TRBV23-1
CASSQMPGQGAYEQYF | TRBJ2-7 | few | 16 | TRBV4-3
CASGYGTATDTQYF | TRBJ2-3 | - | 14 | TRBV12-5
CASSSQIGAGAFF | TRBJ1-1 | - | 13 | TRBV5-1
CAGRDTYSGNTIYF | TRBJ1-3 | once | 14 | TRBV6-1
CATAGGTDSYEQYF | TRBJ2-7 | - | 14 | TRBV18
CASSTQPWSPPQHF | TRBJ1-5 | - | 14 | TRBV19
CASSQGGQLYGYTF | TRBJ1-2 | - | 14 | TRBV14
CASGSGPPGGAFF | TRBJ1-1 | - | 13 | TRBV6-5
CASSIGLAGGQETQYF | TRBJ2-5 | - | 16 | TRBV19
CASSIDPAAEAFF | TRBJ1-1 | - | 13 | TRBV19
CSASRNTEAFF | TRBJ1-1 | - | 11 | TRBV20-1
CASSQGPYGYTF | TRBJ1-2 | - | 12 | TRBV2
CASSTHSTGELFF | TRBJ2-2 | - | 13 | TRBV27
CASSLGGGDTEAFF | TRBJ1-1 | - | 14 | TRBV5-1
CATGTVYGYTF | TRBJ1-2 | once | 11 | TRBV6-5
CASSEGQLRNQPQHF | TRBJ1-5 | - | 15 | TRBV6-1
CASSLGTGGLYEQYF | TRBJ2-7 | - | 15 | TRBV5-1
CASGGGRYNSPLHF | TRBJ1-6 | - | 14 | TRBV11-3
CASSWDRGHYNEQFF | TRBJ2-1 | - | 15 | TRBV7-3
CASSIVGASGNTIYF | TRBJ1-3 | - | 15 | TRBV19
CASRPSGGAEYEQYF | TRBJ2-7 | - | 15 | TRBV10-2
CARSCPSDLIYEQYF | TRBJ2-7 | - | 15 | TRBV5-3
CASSFWDRDYGYTF | TRBJ1-2 | - | 14 | TRBV5-4
CASRAAGGFQETQYF | TRBJ2-5 | - | 15 | TRBV10-2
CASTMRWVVNTEAFF | TRBJ1-1 | once | 15 | TRBV19
CATSRVRGYSEKLFF | TRBJ1-4 | - | 15 | TRBV15
CASNPLGGRGRTEAFF | TRBJ1-1 | - | 16 | TRBV6-6
CASSGAGGRTSYNEQFF | TRBJ2-1 | - | 17 | TRBV9
CASSLGGHGYTF | TRBJ1-2 | - | 12 | TRBV7-9
CASSFTRPGQGYGYTF | TRBJ1-2 | - | 16 | TRBV27
CASSQDSSGGRPDTQYF | TRBJ2-3 | - | 17 | TRBV4-3
CASSRAGGSYEQYF | TRBJ2-7 | - | 14 | TRBV5-5
CASSLAGVDEKLFF | TRBJ1-4 | - | 14 | TRBV5-6
CASSLALAAAKVF | TRBJ2-7 | - | 13 | TRBV7-2
CASSPGGELAKNIQYF | TRBJ2-4 | - | 16 | TRBV4-1
CASSRGQGNTEAFF | TRBJ1-1 | - | 14 | TRBV7-9
CASSLSLASYEQYF | TRBJ2-7 | - | 14 | TRBV5-1
CASSLGSYYGYTF | TRBJ1-2 | - | 13 | TRBV5-6
CASSFGTGVYNSPLHF | TRBJ1-6 | - | 16 | TRBV27
CASSGTLDRGIYYGYTF | TRBJ1-2 | - | 17 | TRBV5-8
CASSVTPGVTGELFF | TRBJ2-2 | few | 15 | TRBV14
CASSFSIPQETQYF | TRBJ2-5 | few | 14 | TRBV5-1
CASSHTGSQPQHF | TRBJ1-5 | - | 13 | TRBV27
CASSDRQAYDYGYTF | TRBJ1-2 | - | 15 | TRBV2
CASSKAGGLAKNIQYF | TRBJ2-4 | - | 16 | TRBV27
CASSLYRTAQHF | TRBJ1-5 | few | 12 | TRBV28
CAWSVPPTAPNQPQHF | TRBJ1-5 | - | 16 | TRBV30
CASSSWTVSYEQYF | TRBJ2-7 | few | 14 | TRBV27
CASSLAAGGTDTQYF | TRBJ2-3 | - | 15 | TRBV13
CASSLSGTGGEQYF | TRBJ2-7 | - | 14 | TRBV7-3
CASSLGSGVADTQYF | TRBJ2-3 | - | 15 | TRBV7-6
CASSVLSGSKGNEQFF | TRBJ2-1 | - | 16 | TRBV6-4